Listed below are T cell receptor beta chains from one sample, sequenced in a study of identical twins. TCRdb independently ran MiXCR on the 5' RACE reads; one entry per CDR3 protein. Among approximately 530,000 distinct CDR3 sequences, around 24% were seen once, and the ten largest hold 0.48%. The same sample was also used in a study of yellow fever vaccine responses in identical twins.

The sequenced sample consisted of CD4+ T cells sorted from blood. Receptor source: a woman aged 18-29 years in good health. CDR3s include the opening cysteine and the closing phenylalanine or tryptophan. Each record gives: V gene, J gene, D gene, clone size, CDR3 protein, CDR3 DNA. D genes are given only for firm matches. Not every row has a clone size; where given, it reads once, few, many or a size class.

TRBV5-1	TRBJ2-5	TRBD1	.	CASKGAETQYF	TGCGCCAGCAAGGGGGCAGAGACCCAGTACTTC
TRBV20-1	TRBJ2-3	.	.	CSARDTVRSTDTQYF	TGCAGTGCTAGAGATACGGTACGGAGCACAGATACGCAGTATTTT
TRBV10-1	TRBJ2-3	.	.	CASSSVATDTQYF	TGCGCCAGCAGCTCGGTCGCCACAGATACGCAGTATTTT
TRBV10-1	TRBJ2-1	.	.	CASRRTKDEQFF	TGCGCCAGCAGAAGGACCAAGGATGAGCAGTTCTTC
TRBV20-1	TRBJ2-1	TRBD2	.	CSARETSGRSWYNEQFF	TGCAGTGCTAGAGAAACTAGCGGGAGAAGCTGGTACAATGAGCAGTTCTTC
TRBV12-5	TRBJ2-5	.	.	CASGLVGTETQYF	TGTGCTAGTGGTTTGGTGGGAACGGAGACCCAGTACTTC
TRBV5-1	TRBJ2-3	.	few	CASSTSVRDSTDTQYF	TGCGCCAGCAGCACGTCCGTCAGGGATAGCACAGATACGCAGTATTTT
TRBV7-9	TRBJ2-1	.	.	CASSPRGRGGGINEQFF	TGTGCCAGCAGCCCCCGGGGGCGAGGCGGGGGTATTAATGAGCAGTTCTTC
TRBV7-3	TRBJ2-3	.	few	CASSLLSGSGGDTQYF	TGTGCCAGCAGCCTACTTAGCGGATCCGGGGGAGATACGCAGTATTTT
TRBV24-1	TRBJ2-3	TRBD2	.	CATSDLGTSGTDTQYF	TGTGCCACCAGTGATTTGGGGACTAGCGGCACAGATACGCAGTATTTT
TRBV10-3	TRBJ2-7	.	.	CAISPDFYEQYF	TGTGCCATCAGTCCTGACTTCTACGAGCAGTACTTC
TRBV20-1	TRBJ1-1	.	.	CSARARFGTEAFF	TGCAGTGCTAGAGCCCGTTTTGGCACTGAAGCTTTCTTT
TRBV5-1	TRBJ2-4	.	few	CASSSGGVLAKNIQYF	TGCGCCAGCAGCTCAGGCGGGGTATTAGCCAAAAACATTCAGTACTTC
TRBV12-3/TRBV12-4	TRBJ1-2	TRBD1	few	CASSLDRQGHGYTF	TGTGCCAGCAGCCTGGACCGACAGGGCCATGGCTACACCTTC
TRBV2	TRBJ2-5	TRBD2	.	CASTEWGLAGSETQYF	TGTGCCAGCACCGAGTGGGGGCTAGCGGGGTCCGAGACCCAGTACTTC
TRBV27	TRBJ1-4	TRBD1	few	CASSLRGQKKLFF	TGTGCCAGCAGTTTAAGGGGACAGAAAAAACTGTTTTTT